This T cell receptor beta chain was obtained from a study of OX40 agonist ivuxolimab in advanced cancers. The study, taken as a whole, reports: Certain nonresponders likewise exhibited a low normalized T-cell clonal expansion.

V lost 0 bases to trimming and J lost 0 bases, with 9 bases between them. The CDR3 loop spans 15 amino acids. Germline-derived CDR1 and CDR2 are ENHRY and SYGVKD. For this clone: Its antigen is unknown.

The assay was immunoSEQ multiplex PCR, and TCRdb's table has in-frame clones only and misses some. The sample gives roughly 66,000 clones, 75% to 90% of which show up once; roughly 0.4% is in the top ten. The sequence was collected from an adult with an advanced solid tumor such as melanoma, head and neck, liver or kidney cancer. This chain connects TRBV10-3 to TRBJ2-7, with TRBD1 as a possible D gene (5 bases). Material: CD4+ or CD8+ T cells sorted from blood, obtained in a trial of the OX40 agonist ivuxolimab. The CDR3 sequence is CAISESDSLSYEQYF. The CDR3 nucleotides read TGTGCCATCAGTGAGTCCGACAGCCTCTCCTACGAGCAGTACTTC.